This TCR beta chain was obtained from a study of CD8 T cells in ankylosing spondylitis. General study points: Reported data indicate significant enrichment of disease-linked clones within matched ankylosing spondylitis synovial fluid. In ankylosing spondylitis blood, a motif of roughly eight highly homologous TCR beta variants appeared characteristic.

There are many counts of this clonotype. Its antigen is unknown. This CDR3 contains 16 residues. V lost 3 bases, J lost 1 base, and 3 bases stayed unmatched. Germline V lookup: CDR1 SGDLS, CDR2 YYNGEE. Quantitative 5'-RACE was performed with molecular barcodes, and it yielded the TCR beta libraries. TCRdb itself ran the 5' RACE reads through MiXCR, one entry per CDR3 protein. Of around 220,000 distinct CDR3 sequences in the sample, 10% were seen once. This TCR derives from a male donor with ankylosing spondylitis or in good health (not recorded which). Material: blood, either unsorted or a sorted T cell fraction (not recorded which). The chain has TRBV9 and TRBJ2-1, with 11 bases matching TRBD1. CDR3 nucleotides: TGTGCCAGCAGCGGGGGACAGGGGGTTTCCTACAATGAGCAGTTCTTC. Its protein is CASSGGQGVSYNEQFF. Full variable domain (rest looked up from reference TRBV9 and TRBJ2-1): DSGVTQTPKHLITATGQRVTLRCSPRSGDLSVYWYQQSLDQGLQFLIQYYNGEERAKGNILERFSAQQFPDLHSELNLSSLELGDSALYFCASSGGQGVSYNEQFFGPGTRLTVL.